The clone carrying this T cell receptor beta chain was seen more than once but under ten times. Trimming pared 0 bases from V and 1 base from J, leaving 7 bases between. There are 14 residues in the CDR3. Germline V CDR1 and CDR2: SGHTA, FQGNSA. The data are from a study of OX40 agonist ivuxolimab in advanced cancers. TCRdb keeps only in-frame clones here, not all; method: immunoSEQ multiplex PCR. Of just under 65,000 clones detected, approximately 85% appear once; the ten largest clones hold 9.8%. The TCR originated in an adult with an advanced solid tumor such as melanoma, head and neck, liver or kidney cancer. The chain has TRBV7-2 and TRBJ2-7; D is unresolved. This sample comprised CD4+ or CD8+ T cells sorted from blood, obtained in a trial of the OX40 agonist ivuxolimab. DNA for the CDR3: TGTGCCAGCAGCTTAGCCGCACCGTCCTACGAGCAGTACTTC. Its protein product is CASSLAAPSYEQYF.